Included here is one T cell receptor beta chain sequence, with context. The junction had 7 bases not matched to a gene; V was cut back by 3 bases and J by 5 bases. The CDR3 is 16 residues long. Germline V gives CDR1 KGHSH, CDR2 LQKENI. The data originate from a study of blood T cell repertoires in COVID-19. As for the study in general: Acute and convalescent COVID-19 specimens originated in the United States, Italy and Spain. PBMCs, B-cell-depleted T cells, or T cells provided the cDNA or gDNA that made up the material.

In the original analysis: Amplification of reference gene primers was used by the study to estimate nucleated cell counts. The table came from immunoSEQ multiplex PCR; TCRdb's copy has only in-frame clones and leaves some out. For V, J and clone size, that table is used; D and trimming come from the DNA. This sample yields over 300,000 clones, of which about four fifths are seen a single time; roughly 1.1% belongs to the top ten. The chain joins TRBV18 to TRBJ1-5; 10 positions match TRBD1. Sequencing was performed on peripheral blood. The clonotype was recovered from a woman in her 50s with acute or convalescent COVID-19. CDR3 bases: TGTGCCAGCTCACCCCGGACAGGGGGACAGGATCAGCCCCAGCATTTT. Protein product: CASSPRTGGQDQPQHF.